A single sample is the source of the 28 T cell receptor beta chains below, sequenced in a study of tumor-infiltrating lymphocytes in primary liver carcinoma. With 500 to 650 ng total RNA as template and a constant-region primer, TCR beta cDNA was made. ARM-PCR, slightly modified, supplied the TCR beta libraries through three nested multiplex PCR rounds. The opening two PCR rounds, roughly 11 cycles each, paired TRBV1-TRBV30 forward primers with a C-beta reverse primer. TCRdb re-analysed the multiplex PCR reads in MiXCR, keeping a single row per CDR3 protein. The sample lists roughly 91,000 distinct CDR3 sequences, 69% occurring once. Investigators took RNA and DNA out together from roughly 21-30 mg of unsorted bulk tissue. Sequences were obtained from liver tumor tissue from sampling region 5. The subset here: tumor region T5, tumor centre. The receptors were sampled from a woman between 55 and 75 years old with primary liver carcinoma and hepatitis B virus infection.

The sample holds many counts of this clonotype. Compared with germline, one end of the junction differs, possibly owing to a read error. The V gene is TRBV5-4, the J gene TRBJ2-7; 11 bases fit TRBD1. In germline, CDR1 is SGHNT, CDR2 YYREEE (reference sequence). This CDR3 contains 15 residues. DNA for the CDR3: TGTGCCAGCCGCTTCGGACAGGGGGCTGACTACGAGCAGTACTTC. Amino acids: CASRFGQGADYEQYF.

Notes on this clonotype: Since a much larger clone is just one base distant, this may be a read error. The chain has TRBV7-9 and TRBJ2-7; D may be TRBD2 (6 bases). Germline V gives CDR1 SEHNR, CDR2 FQNEAQ (reference sequence). The CDR3 sequence is 17 residues long. In DNA, the CDR3 is TGTGCCAGCAGCTCCCGACGGGGGTGGGAGACCTTCAACGAGCGGTACTTC. Its translation is CASSSRRGWETFNERYF.

Details on this clonotype: Mismatch with germline at one junction end may stem from a read error. V usage is TRBV29-1 and J usage is TRBJ2-3, with 7 bases fitting TRBD2. Germline V lookup: CDR1 SQVTM, CDR2 ANQGSEA. This CDR3 has 15 amino acids. The CDR3 DNA reads as TGCAGCGTTGGTGAGGGAGGGCCCGGCACAGAAACGCAGTATTTT. Protein: CSVGEGGPGTETQYF.

To note about this clonotype: A much larger clone lies a single base off, so this may be a read error. This chain links TRBV25-1 with TRBJ2-7, with D unclear. Per the germline V gene, CDR1 is MGHDK and CDR2 is SYGVNS. This CDR3 has 18 amino acids. The CDR3: CASTEGWSSLSTSYEQYF. DNA of the CDR3: TGTGCCAGCACTGAAGGATGGTCCTCCCTAAGCACTTCCTACGAGCAGTACTTC.

On this clonotype: Sequence at one end of the junction differs from germline and may be a read error. The V gene is TRBV29-1, the J gene TRBJ2-7; D is unresolved. Germline assignment: CDR1 SQVTM and CDR2 ANQGSEA. The CDR3 has 12 amino acids. The CDR3 reads CIVGIRLSEQYF. The CDR3 DNA reads as TGCATCGTTGGTATCAGGTTATCCGAGCAGTACTTC.

Concerning this clonotype itself: Just one base apart from a much larger clone, this may be a read error. Given the absence of the conserved phenylalanine or tryptophan at the CDR3 end, a read error is likely. This CDR3 reads CASSKGTDPNQPQHL. The CDR3 coding sequence is TGCGCCAGCAGCAAGGGGACAGATCCCAATCAGCCCCAGCATCTT. V usage is TRBV5-1 and J usage is TRBJ1-5; 7 bases are shared with TRBD1. Germline V gene lookup returns CDR1 SGHRS and CDR2 YFSETQ. This CDR3 is built from 15 residues. The J segment lost 3 bases and the V segment lost 4 bases, leaving 7 bases of the junction unmatched.

Concerning this clonotype: This may stem from a read error, because a much larger clone lies one nucleotide away. J is TRBJ2-1 and V is TRBV5-8; the D gene is possibly TRBD2 (6 bases). The CDR3 spans 15 residues. Germline V gene sequence: CDR1 SGHTS, CDR2 YDEGEE. As DNA, the CDR3 is TGTGCCGGCAGTCGTCTAGCGACCACCTACAATGAGCAGTTCTTC. It encodes CAGSRLATTYNEQFF.

In the case of this clonotype: The CDR3 end shows no conserved phenylalanine or tryptophan, and so a read error is likely. The chain recombines TRBV11-3 with TRBJ2-3, with 7 bases matching TRBD1. Germline V gene lookup returns CDR1 SGHNT and CDR2 YENEEA. The CDR3 has 18 residues. The V and J ends lost 5 bases and 0 bases, in that order; junction bases with no gene match: 14. For the CDR3, the DNA is TGTGCCAGCAGCCTGCGGTCCGGGACAGTGACTAGCACAGATACGCAGTATCTT. This encodes CASSLRSGTVTSTDTQYL.

J is TRBJ1-2 and V is TRBV28, with D possibly being TRBD1 (6 bases). CDR3 size: 16 residues. V was shortened by 6 bases and J by 8 bases, with 25 bases between the two germline ends. From germline, CDR1 is MDHEN and CDR2 SYDVKM. The CDR3 DNA is TGTGCCAGCAGCCCACGACCCGGACGGGGGGCGCGAGGCTACACCTTC. It codes for CASSPRPGRGARGYTF.

The rearrangement links TRBV20-1 to TRBJ2-3; TRBD2 agrees at 7 bases. Germline CDR1 and CDR2: DFQATT and SNEGSKA (reference sequence). There are 16 residues in the CDR3. V lost 6 bases to trimming and J lost 2 bases; unmatched junction nucleotides: 14. The CDR3 sequence is CSALRALAKSTDTQYF. In nucleotides, the CDR3 is TGCAGTGCCCTCCGGGCACTAGCGAAGTCCACAGATACGCAGTATTTT.

With regard to this clonotype: A read error may account for a junction end that differs from germline. The gene calls are TRBV29-1 and TRBJ2-7; D is perhaps TRBD1 or TRBD2 (5 bases each). Germline loops: CDR1 SQVTM, CDR2 ANQGSEA. This CDR3 contains 15 residues. The CDR3 DNA follows: TGTAGCGTTGAAGACTCCGGGGCTCCCCCGTACGAGCAGTACTTC. As protein: CSVEDSGAPPYEQYF.

The genes are TRBV11-2 and TRBJ2-7, with TRBD1 as a possible D gene (6 bases). V lost 6 bases and J 9 bases, leaving 15 bases between the germline ends. Germline loops: CDR1 SGHAT, CDR2 FQNNGV. The CDR3 loop spans 12 amino acids. CDR3 coding DNA: TGTGCCAGCAGTTTGGCCCAGGACAGGCAGTACTTC. Translation: CASSLAQDRQYF.

This clonotype was recorded once. A much larger clone differs by one base, so this may be a read error. This chain uses TRBV5-4 with TRBJ2-5; possibly TRBD2 for D (5 bases). Trimming removed 6 bases at V and 0 bases at J, with 12 bases between. Germline CDR1 is SGHNT and CDR2 is YYREEE (reference sequence). The CDR3 runs to 14 residues. CDR3 DNA: TGTGCCAGCAACCCAGACTACTACCAAGAGACCCAGTACTTC. Its protein is CASNPDYYQETQYF.

Details on this clonotype: A read error is likely, as this CDR3 ends without the conserved phenylalanine or tryptophan. The V and J genes are TRBV11-2 and TRBJ1-6; D remains unclear. CDR3 size: 13 residues. Trimming pared 5 bases from V and 7 bases from J, leaving 9 bases between. Germline V gene sequence: CDR1 SGHAT, CDR2 FQNNGV. The CDR3 bases are TGTGCCAGCAGCCTTGTAACGAATTCACCCCTCCACTCT. Amino acid sequence: CASSLVTNSPLHS.

In DNA form, the CDR3 reads TGTGCCAGCAGCGTTGGGGGAGGGTTGGCCACCGGGGAGCTGTTTTTT. Translation: CASSVGGGLATGELFF. This chain joins TRBV9 and TRBJ2-2, with 7 nucleotides matching TRBD2. Germline V gives CDR1 SGDLS, CDR2 YYNGEE. CDR3 length: 16 residues. Unmatched junction bases numbered 8, after V lost 2 bases and J lost 4 bases.

A single count supports this clonotype. An end of the junction differs from the germline gene, which may be a read error. The rearrangement uses TRBV14 and TRBJ2-7; 7 nucleotides match TRBD2. Germline CDR1 and CDR2: SGHDN and FVKESK. This CDR3 has 14 amino acids. The CDR3 spells CASSQVGTIDEEYF. The CDR3 coding sequence is TGTGCCAGCAGCCAGGTCGGGACTATAGACGAGGAGTACTTC.

As regards this clonotype: One end of the junction varies from germline; a read error may be responsible. This chain links TRBV10-3 with TRBJ2-2; D possibly corresponds to TRBD2 (5 bases). CDR1 and CDR2 (germline): ENHRY, SYGVKD. The CDR3 loop spans 15 amino acids. As DNA, the CDR3 is TGTGCCATCAGGGGAGCAGAAACGAACATCGGGGAGCTGTTTTTT. The encoded protein is CAIRGAETNIGELFF.

Points on this clonotype: One junction end does not reproduce the germline sequence, and a read error may be involved. DNA of the CDR3: TGTGCCAGCAACCGCACGACGACAGGTAGCCACGAGCGGTACTTC. Protein product: CASNRTTTGSHERYF. The V gene is TRBV6-5, the J gene TRBJ2-7, with D perhaps TRBD1 (6 bases). Germline CDR1 reads MNHEY; CDR2 reads SVGAGI. The CDR3 contains 15 residues.

Concerning this clonotype: A much larger clone lies one base from this, so it may be a read error. The gene calls are TRBV7-9 and TRBJ1-1, with a possible D match to TRBD1 (6 bases). CDR1 SEHNR and CDR2 FQNEAQ come from the germline V gene (reference sequence). This CDR3 has 13 amino acids. Trimming removed 10 bases from V and 1 base from J, with 13 bases in between. The CDR3 loop reads CANTIQGNTEAFF. Here the CDR3 DNA reads TGTGCCAACACCATACAGGGGAACACTGAAGCTTTCTTT.

On this clonotype itself: The junction and the germline gene differ at one end; a read error may be behind it. The chain recombines TRBV6-1 with TRBJ2-4; D might be TRBD2 (7 bases). Germline V gene data show CDR1 as MNHNS and CDR2 as SASEGT. The CDR3 has 16 amino acids. CDR3 nucleotide sequence: TGTGCCAGCACCCTAGGGGGGGAGCTAGCCAAAAATATTCAGTACTTC. Protein sequence: CASTLGGELAKNIQYF.

The chain links TRBV5-5 to TRBJ1-1; D not certain. The CDR3 is 13 residues long. Germline lookup yields CDR1 SGHKS and CDR2 YYEKEE (reference sequence). V was clipped by 8 bases and J by 2 bases, with 13 bases between them. DNA of the CDR3: TGTGCCAGAGGCCTCGATCTAAACACTGAAGCTTTCTTT. Translated: CARGLDLNTEAFF.

To note about this clonotype: At one end, the junction sequence differs from germline, possibly due to a read error. The chain links TRBV6-5 to TRBJ1-2, with a possible D match to TRBD1 (6 bases). From germline, CDR1 is MNHEY and CDR2 SVGAGI. This CDR3 contains 14 residues. The CDR3, as DNA: TGTGCCAGCAGTTACGGGGGACAATCCTATGACTACACCTTC. This codes for CASSYGGQSYDYTF.

This clonotype came up a few times. One base away lies a much larger clone, so this may be a sequencing read error. The CDR3 here is CNVATGVKNTEAFF. The CDR3 coding sequence is TGCAACGTTGCGACAGGGGTAAAGAACACTGAAGCTTTCTTT. The J gene is TRBJ1-1, the V gene TRBV29-1; TRBD1 aligns across 8 bases. Germline CDR1 and CDR2: SQVTM and ANQGSEA. This CDR3 is built from 14 residues.

Notes on this clonotype: Relative to the germline gene, one junction end is altered; a read error may explain this. The chain recombines TRBV5-4 with TRBJ2-3, with 10 nucleotides matching TRBD2. Germline loops: CDR1 SGHNT, CDR2 YYREEE (reference sequence). The CDR3 has 16 amino acids. This chain's CDR3 is CANSLSGRGGTDKQYF. CDR3 nucleotide sequence: TGTGCCAACAGCCTGAGCGGGAGGGGTGGGACAGATAAGCAGTATTTT.

In its sample, this clonotype was seen many times. V is TRBV28 and J is TRBJ2-2, with TRBD1 matching over 10 bases. Germline V gene sequence: CDR1 MDHEN, CDR2 SYDVKM. The CDR3 extends over 14 amino acids. The J segment lost 7 bases and the V segment lost 4 bases, leaving 3 bases of the junction unmatched. This CDR3 reads CASSWDRGIGELFF. The CDR3 coding sequence is TGTGCCAGCAGTTGGGACAGGGGAATCGGGGAGCTGTTTTTT.

This clonotype has a count of ten or more. The chain links TRBV6-5 to TRBJ1-5; D ambiguous. The CDR3 loop spans 14 amino acids. Trimming stripped 4 bases from V and 2 bases from J, with 9 bases between. CDR1 is MNHEY and CDR2 is SVGAGI in the germline V gene. The CDR3 coding sequence is TGTGCCAGCAGTTCCCGGGGAGGCAATCAGCCCCAGCATTTT. It translates to CASSSRGGNQPQHF.

By frequency in the sample, this clonotype is medium-sized. This chain uses TRBV11-2 with TRBJ2-2; D gene ambiguous. Deletions cut 3 bases from V and 6 bases from J, with 8 bases between. The germline gives CDR1 SGHAT, CDR2 FQNNGV. The CDR3 has 13 residues. CDR3 loop: CASSLEPAGELFF. For the CDR3, the DNA is TGTGCCAGCAGCTTGGAGCCAGCCGGGGAGCTGTTTTTT.

This clonotype is labeled medium-sized. The rearrangement joins TRBV29-1 to TRBJ2-3; D perhaps matches TRBD1 (8 bases). Looked up from germline, CDR1 is SQVTM and CDR2 is ANQGSEA. The CDR3 length is 14 residues. V dropped 6 bases and J dropped 0 bases, with 13 bases sitting between them. This chain's CDR3 is CSVHRGGSTDTQYF. CDR3 in DNA: TGCAGCGTACACAGGGGGGGGAGCACAGATACGCAGTATTTT.